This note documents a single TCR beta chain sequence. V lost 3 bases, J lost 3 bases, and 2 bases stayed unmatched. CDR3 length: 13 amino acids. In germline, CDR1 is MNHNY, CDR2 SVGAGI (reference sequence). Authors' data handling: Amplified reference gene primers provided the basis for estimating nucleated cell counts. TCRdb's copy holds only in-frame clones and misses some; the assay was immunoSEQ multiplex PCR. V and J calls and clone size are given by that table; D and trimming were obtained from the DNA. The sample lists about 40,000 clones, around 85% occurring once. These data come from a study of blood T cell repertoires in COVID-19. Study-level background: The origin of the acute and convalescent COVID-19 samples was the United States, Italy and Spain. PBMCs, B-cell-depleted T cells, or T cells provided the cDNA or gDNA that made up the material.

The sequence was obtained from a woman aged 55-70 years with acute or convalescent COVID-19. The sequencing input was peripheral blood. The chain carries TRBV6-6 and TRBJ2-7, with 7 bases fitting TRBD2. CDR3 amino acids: CASSYGTIYEQYF. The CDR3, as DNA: TGTGCCAGCAGTTATGGGACTATCTACGAGCAGTACTTC.